This TCR beta chain was obtained from a study of Ad26.COV2.S vaccination and SARS-CoV-2 variants. Study information: Dosing was one shot or two shots 56 days apart.

Study-wide results and limits: The TCR breadth and depth analyses may have produced an underestimate of total T cell responses. Substantial breadth was reported for post-vaccination spike-specific CD8+ and CD4+ T cells.

Treatment meaning: approximately 18 received Ad26.COV2.S at low or high dose, single or two shots; roughly five received placebo; per-sample allocation not given. On day 63 after the first injection, vaccine and placebo recipients gave samples. This person who donated was an adult of 18-55 years in Boston. This clone occurred a few times. Its antigen is still unknown. Measured with immunoSEQ multiplex PCR; TCRdb has only the in-frame clones, and not every one. The top ten clones hold about 5% of a sample with 300,000 to 400,000 clones, roughly 90% of them seen once. This CDR3 has 14 amino acids. Germline values: CDR1 SGHAT, CDR2 FQNNGV. Trimming pared 5 bases from V and 6 bases from J, leaving 13 bases between.

The chain recombines TRBV11-2 with TRBJ2-2, with D unresolved. The sample consisted of peripheral blood, taken in a trial of Ad26.COV2.S vaccine versus placebo. This clonotype was obtained from a person aged 18 to 65 who received the Ad26.COV2.S COVID-19 vaccine or a placebo. This CDR3 is CASSVGRGPGELFF. DNA of the CDR3: TGTGCCAGCAGCGTTGGAAGAGGCCCCGGGGAGCTGTTTTTT.